This T cell receptor beta chain was retrieved from a study of identical twins. This clonotype was counted a few times. TCRdb used MiXCR to reprocess the 5' RACE reads, holding one entry per CDR3 protein. Of about 210,000 distinct CDR3 sequences in the sample, roughly a tenth were seen once. J lost 2 bases, V lost 5 bases, and 8 bases had no gene match. CDR3 length: 15 amino acids. Germline V gene sequence: CDR1 SGHVS, CDR2 FNYEAQ. This sequence originates from a young woman in good health. The chain joins TRBV7-6 to TRBJ1-2; TRBD1 matches at 7 bases. Sequenced material: memory (CD45RO+) T cells sorted from blood. The CDR3 reads CASSPNTGENYGYTF. The CDR3 coding sequence is TGTGCCAGCAGCCCCAATACAGGGGAGAACTATGGCTACACCTTC.